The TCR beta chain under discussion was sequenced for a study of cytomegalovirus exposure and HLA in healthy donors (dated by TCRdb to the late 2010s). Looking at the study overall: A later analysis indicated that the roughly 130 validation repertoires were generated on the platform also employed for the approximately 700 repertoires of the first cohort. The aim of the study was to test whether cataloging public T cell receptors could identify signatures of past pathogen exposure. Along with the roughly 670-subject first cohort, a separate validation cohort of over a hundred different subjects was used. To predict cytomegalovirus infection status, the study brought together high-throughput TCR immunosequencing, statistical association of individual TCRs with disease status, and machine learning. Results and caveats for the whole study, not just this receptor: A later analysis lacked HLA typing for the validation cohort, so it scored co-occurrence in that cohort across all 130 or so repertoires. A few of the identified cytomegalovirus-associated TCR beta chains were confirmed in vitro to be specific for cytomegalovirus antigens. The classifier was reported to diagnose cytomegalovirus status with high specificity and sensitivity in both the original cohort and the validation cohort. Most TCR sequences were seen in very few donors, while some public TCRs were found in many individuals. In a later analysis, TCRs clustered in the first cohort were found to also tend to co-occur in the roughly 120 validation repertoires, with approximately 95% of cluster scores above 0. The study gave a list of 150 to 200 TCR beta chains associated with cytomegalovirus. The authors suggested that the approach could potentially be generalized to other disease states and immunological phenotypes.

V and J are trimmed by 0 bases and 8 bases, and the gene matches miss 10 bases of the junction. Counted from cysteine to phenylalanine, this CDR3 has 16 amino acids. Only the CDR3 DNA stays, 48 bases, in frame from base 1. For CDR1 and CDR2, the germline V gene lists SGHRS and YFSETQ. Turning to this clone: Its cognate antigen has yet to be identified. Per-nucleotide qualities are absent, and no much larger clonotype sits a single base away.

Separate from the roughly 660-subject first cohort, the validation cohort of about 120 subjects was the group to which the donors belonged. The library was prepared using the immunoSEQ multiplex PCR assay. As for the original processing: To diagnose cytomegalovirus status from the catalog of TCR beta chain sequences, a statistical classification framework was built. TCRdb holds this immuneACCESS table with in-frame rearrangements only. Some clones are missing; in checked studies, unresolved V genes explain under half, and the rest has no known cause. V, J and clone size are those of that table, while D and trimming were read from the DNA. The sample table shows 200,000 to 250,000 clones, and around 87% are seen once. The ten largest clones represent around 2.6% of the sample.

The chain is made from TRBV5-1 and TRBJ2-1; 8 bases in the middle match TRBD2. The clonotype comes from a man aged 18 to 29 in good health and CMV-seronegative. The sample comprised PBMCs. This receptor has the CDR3 CASSLDGGAFRHEQFF. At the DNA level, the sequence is TGCGCCAGCAGCTTGGACGGGGGGGCCTTCCGACATGAGCAGTTCTTC.